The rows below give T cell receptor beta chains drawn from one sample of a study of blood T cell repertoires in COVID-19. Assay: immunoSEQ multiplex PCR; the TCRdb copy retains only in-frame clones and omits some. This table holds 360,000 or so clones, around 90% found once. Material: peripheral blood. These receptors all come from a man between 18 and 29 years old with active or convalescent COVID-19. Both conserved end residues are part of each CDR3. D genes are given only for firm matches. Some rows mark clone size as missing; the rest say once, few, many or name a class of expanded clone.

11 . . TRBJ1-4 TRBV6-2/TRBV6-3 TGTGCCAGCAGTAACAGGGAAAAACTGTTTTTT CASSNREKLFF
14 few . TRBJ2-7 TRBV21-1 TGTGCCAGCAGCGAACTAGCGGGGAACTACGAGCAGTACTTC CASSELAGNYEQYF
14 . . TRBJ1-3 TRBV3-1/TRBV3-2 TGTGCCAGCAGACCGACAGGCTCTGGAAACACCATATATTTT CASRPTGSGNTIYF
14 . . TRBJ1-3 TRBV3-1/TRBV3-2 TGTGCCAGCACTCCGCGGGGCTCGGGAAACACCATATATTTT CASTPRGSGNTIYF
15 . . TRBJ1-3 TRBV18 TGTGCCAGCTCACCACCGTCGGGATCGGGCTACACCATATATTTT CASSPPSGSGYTIYF
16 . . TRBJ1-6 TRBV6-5 TGTGCCAGCAGTTACGCTTTACAGCCCTATAATTCACCCCTCCACTTT CASSYALQPYNSPLHF
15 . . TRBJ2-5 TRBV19 TGTGCCAGTAGTATGGGGGCTAGCGGACAAGAGACCCAGTACTTC CASSMGASGQETQYF
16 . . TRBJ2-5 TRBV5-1 TGCGCCAGCAGCTTGGGGTCGGGGGAGCCGCAAGAGACCCAGTACTTC CASSLGSGEPQETQYF
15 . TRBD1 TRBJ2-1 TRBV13 TGTGCCAGCAGCCTGGACAGGGGGCCTTACAATGAGCAGTTCTTC CASSLDRGPYNEQFF
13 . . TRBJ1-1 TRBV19 TGTGCCAGTAGTATGGGAGGAGGATCTGAAGCTTTCTTT CASSMGGGSEAFF
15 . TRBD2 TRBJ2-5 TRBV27 TGTGCCAGCAGTCGCCGGACTAGCGGGGGGGGGACCCAGTACTTC CASSRRTSGGGTQYF
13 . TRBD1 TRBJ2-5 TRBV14 TGTGCCAGCAGCCCCGGACAGGGGGAGACCCAGTACTTC CASSPGQGETQYF
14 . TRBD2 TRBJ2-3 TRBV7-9 TGTGCCAGCAGCTTAAGCGGGAGTTCAGATACGCAGTATTTT CASSLSGSSDTQYF
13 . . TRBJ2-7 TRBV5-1 TGCGCCAGCAGCTTGGGCAGGGACTACGAGCAGTACTTC CASSLGRDYEQYF
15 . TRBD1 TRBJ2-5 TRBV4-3 TGCGCCAGCAGCCACCTTGGACAGGAACAAGAGACCCAGTACTTC CASSHLGQEQETQYF
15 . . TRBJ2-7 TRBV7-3 TGTGCCAGCAGCTCCGCCCCGTCACATCTGTACGAGCAGTACTTC CASSSAPSHLYEQYF
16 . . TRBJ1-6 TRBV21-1 TGTGCCAGCAGCCAAGGAGGGGGACAGGCAAATTCACCCCTCCACTTT CASSQGGGQANSPLHF
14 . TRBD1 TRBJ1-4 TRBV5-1 TGCGCCAGCTCCCCGGGACAGGGGAATGAAAAACTGTTTTTT CASSPGQGNEKLFF
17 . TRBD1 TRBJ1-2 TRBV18 TGTGCCAGCTCACCGTTCGGACAGGGGGAATTTGGCTATGGCTACACCTTC CASSPFGQGEFGYGYTF
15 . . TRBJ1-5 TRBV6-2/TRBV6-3 TGTGCCAGCAGTTGGAGTTGGAGGAGCAATCAGCCCCAGCATTTT CASSWSWRSNQPQHF
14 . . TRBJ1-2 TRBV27 TGTGCCAGCAGTTTTCTAGGATCCAACTATGGCTACACCTTC CASSFLGSNYGYTF
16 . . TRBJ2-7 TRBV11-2 TGTGCCAGCAGCTTAGATTGGAATACAGGGATCTACGAGCAGTACTTC CASSLDWNTGIYEQYF
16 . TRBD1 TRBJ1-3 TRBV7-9 TGTGCCAGCAGTAACCGAGTGCGTAGGACAGGGGCCACCATATATTTT CASSNRVRRTGATIYF
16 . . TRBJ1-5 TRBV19 TGTGCCAGTAGTACCCCGGGGCGGGGGAGCAATCAGCCCCAGCATTTT CASSTPGRGSNQPQHF
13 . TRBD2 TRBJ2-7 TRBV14 TGTGCCAGCAGCCCGCGGGGGGTCTACGAGCAGTACTTC CASSPRGVYEQYF
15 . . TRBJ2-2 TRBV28 TGTGCCAGCAGTTTATGGGGGGCGCGCACCGGGGAGCTGTTTTTT CASSLWGARTGELFF
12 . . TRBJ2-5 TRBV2 TGTGCCAGCTGGGGGGATCAAGAGACCCAGTACTTC CASWGDQETQYF
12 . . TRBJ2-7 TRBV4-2 TGTGCCAGCAGTAGGGACAACTACGAGCAGTACTTC CASSRDNYEQYF